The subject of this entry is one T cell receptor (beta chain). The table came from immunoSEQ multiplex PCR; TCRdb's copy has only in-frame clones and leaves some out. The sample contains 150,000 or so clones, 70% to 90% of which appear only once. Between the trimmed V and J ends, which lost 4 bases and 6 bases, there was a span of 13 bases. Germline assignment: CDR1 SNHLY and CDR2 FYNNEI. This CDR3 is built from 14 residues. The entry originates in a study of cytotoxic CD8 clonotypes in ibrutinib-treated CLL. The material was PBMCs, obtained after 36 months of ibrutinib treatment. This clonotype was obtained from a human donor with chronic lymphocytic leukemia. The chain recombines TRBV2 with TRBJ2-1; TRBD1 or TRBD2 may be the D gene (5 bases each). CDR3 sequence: CASSGLAGRNEQFF. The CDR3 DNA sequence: TGTGCCAGCAGTGGGCTAGCAGGGCGCAATGAGCAGTTCTTC.